Sequencing of this T cell receptor (beta chain) was carried out in a study of PD-L1 blockade in urothelial cancer. Points from the study as a whole: At the 3-week point, tumor-associated blood clones expanded more in durable-benefit patients.

On this clone: Its specificity is unknown.

The protocol was immunoSEQ multiplex PCR, while the TCRdb copy is restricted to in-frame clones and leaves out a portion. The sample holds about 30,000 clones, 70% to 90% seen once. The time point was: peripheral blood 6 weeks after treatment start. Here the sequenced sample was PBMCs, taken around atezolizumab (anti-PD-L1) treatment. The sequence was collected from a man at least 80 years old with urothelial cancer.

The CDR3 bases are TGTGCCAGCTCACCATACGCCTCCCATCAGACATCTGGAAACACCATATATTTT. It codes for CASSPYASHQTSGNTIYF. This chain links TRBV18 with TRBJ1-3, with D hard to call. The CDR3 runs to 18 residues. Trimming removed 2 bases from V and 1 base from J, with 18 bases in between. Germline V gene lookup returns CDR1 KGHSH and CDR2 LQKENI.